Each of the 14 T cell receptor beta chains below was sequenced from the same sample in a study of blood T cell repertoires in COVID-19. The protocol was immunoSEQ multiplex PCR, while the TCRdb copy is restricted to in-frame clones and leaves out a portion. The profile shows some 240,000 clones, around 83% of them singletons. What was sequenced was peripheral blood. The receptors were gathered from a middle-aged woman who had recovered from COVID-19.

This chain links TRBV19 with TRBJ2-5, with TRBD1 matching 9 bases. Germline-derived CDR1 and CDR2 are LNHDA and SQIVND (reference sequence). This CDR3 region has 15 residues. V shed 3 bases, J shed 5 bases, and the junction held 7 bases outside the gene matches. This CDR3 reads CASSILTGGAETQYF. Written as DNA, the CDR3 is TGTGCCAGTAGTATCCTAACAGGGGGCGCGGAGACCCAGTACTTC. The full variable domain, its missing parts supplied by reference TRBV19 and TRBJ2-5, is DGGITQSPKYLFRKEGQNVTLSCEQNLNHDAMYWYRQDPGQGLRLIYYSQIVNDFQKGDIAEGYSVSREKKESFPLTVTSAQKNPTAFYLCASSILTGGAETQYFGPGTRLLVL.

The chain uses TRBV27 and TRBJ2-5; the match to TRBD2 covers 11 bases. V shed 5 bases, J shed 4 bases, and the junction held 3 bases outside the gene matches. The CDR3 runs 14 residues. CDR1 and CDR2 (germline): MNHEY, SMNVEV (reference sequence). The CDR3 sequence is CASSIAGGVETQYF. In DNA, the CDR3 is TGTGCCAGCAGTATAGCGGGGGGGGTAGAGACCCAGTACTTC.

This clone was seen at least ten times. The rearrangement joins TRBV7-8 to TRBJ1-2, with 7 bases fitting TRBD1. The germline V gene encodes CDR1 SGHVS and CDR2 FQNEAQ. V was pared by 4 bases and J by 2 bases, with 4 bases of the junction left unmatched. CDR3 size: 14 residues. CDR3 DNA sequence: TGTGCCAGCAGCTCGCTGACAGGGAACTATGGCTACACCTTC. Protein: CASSSLTGNYGYTF.

This chain links TRBV19 with TRBJ1-3; unclear D gene. The CDR3 loop spans 16 amino acids. V was trimmed by 4 bases and J by 0 bases, leaving 13 bases between them. Germline V gene sequence: CDR1 LNHDA, CDR2 SQIVND (reference sequence). The CDR3 reads CASSTQLGFSGNTIYF. Here the CDR3 DNA reads TGTGCCAGTAGTACCCAACTGGGCTTCTCTGGAAACACCATATATTTT.

The chain has TRBV29-1 and TRBJ2-1, with 8 bases that match TRBD2. From germline, CDR1 is SQVTM and CDR2 ANQGSEA. The CDR3 extends over 14 amino acids. The J segment lost 5 bases and the V segment lost 3 bases, leaving 6 bases of the junction unmatched. CDR3 sequence (DNA): TGCAGCGTTGACAAGCGGGGGAACAACAATGAGCAGTTCTTC. It specifies CSVDKRGNNNEQFF.

The rearrangement links TRBV7-8 to TRBJ2-1; TRBD2 agrees at 7 bases. The germline CDR1 and CDR2 sequences are SGHVS and FQNEAQ. V was clipped by 4 bases and J by 5 bases; unmatched bases: 2. This CDR3 region has 13 residues. The CDR3 sequence is CASSWTRDNEQFF. CDR3 in DNA: TGTGCCAGCAGCTGGACTAGGGACAATGAGCAGTTCTTC.

This clone is a singleton in its sample. The chain couples TRBV18 to TRBJ1-3; D may be TRBD1 (5 bases). V was cut by 3 bases and J by 1 base, with 13 bases left in between. The CDR3 has 16 amino acids. Germline V gives CDR1 KGHSH, CDR2 LQKENI. Here the CDR3 DNA reads TGTGCCAGCTCACCCTCAGGGCAAACTTCTGGAAACACCATATATTTT. Amino acid sequence: CASSPSGQTSGNTIYF.

The chain combines TRBV6-6 with TRBJ2-2; no clear D gene. CDR1 and CDR2 from the germline V gene are MNHNY and SVGAGI (reference sequence). Trimming stripped 2 bases from V and 4 bases from J, with 5 bases between. CDR3 length: 13 residues. The CDR3 DNA is TGTGCCAGCAGTTACAGAGCCACCGGGGAGCTGTTTTTT. Protein sequence: CASSYRATGELFF.

The chain recombines TRBV19 with TRBJ2-1, with 9 positions matching TRBD2. The V and J ends lost 8 bases and 9 bases, in that order; junction bases with no gene match: 8. The CDR3 loop spans 13 amino acids. Germline CDR1 is LNHDA and CDR2 is SQIVND (reference sequence). In DNA form, the CDR3 reads TGTGCCAGTGCGGGCCAGCGGGGGGCTGAGCAGTTCTTC. This sequence encodes CASAGQRGAEQFF. The full variable domain, with the rest looked up from reference TRBV19 and TRBJ2-1, is DGGITQSPKYLFRKEGQNVTLSCEQNLNHDAMYWYRQDPGQGLRLIYYSQIVNDFQKGDIAEGYSVSREKKESFPLTVTSAQKNPTAFYLCASAGQRGAEQFFGPGTRLTVL.

This sequence joins TRBV6-5 and TRBJ1-3; maybe TRBD1 (6 bases). Germline values: CDR1 MNHEY, CDR2 SVGAGI. The CDR3 sequence is 15 residues long. The germline V and J ends were trimmed by 7 bases and 3 bases, with 16 bases remaining between them. CDR3 sequence reads: CASIPRTGSGNTIYF. CDR3 bases: TGTGCCAGCATCCCCCGCACAGGGAGTGGAAACACCATATATTTT.

The rearrangement uses TRBV11-3 and TRBJ1-1; no definite D call. Germline V gene data show CDR1 as SGHNT and CDR2 as YENEEA. The V gene lost 4 bases and the J gene lost 1 base, with 19 bases spanning the gap. The CDR3 extends over 17 amino acids. The CDR3 DNA reads TGTGCCAGCAGCTCCTCCGTCGGCGGCGCTGGGAACACTGAAGCTTTCTTT. This gives the protein CASSSSVGGAGNTEAFF.

The CDR3 DNA reads TGTGCCAGCAGGCCTCGCGGGGGCAATGAAAAACTGTTTTTT. Translating it yields CASRPRGGNEKLFF. V usage is TRBV7-9 and J usage is TRBJ1-4; tentatively, D is TRBD1 (6 bases). Trimming removed 6 bases from V and 5 bases from J, with 13 bases in between. This CDR3 is 14 amino acids long. Germline-derived CDR1 and CDR2 are SEHNR and FQNEAQ (reference sequence). The full variable domain, completed using reference TRBV7-9 and TRBJ1-4, is DTGVSQNPRHKITKRGQNVTFRCDPISEHNRLYWYRQTLGQGPEFLTYFQNEAQLEKSRLLSDRFSAERPKGSFSTLEIQRTEQGDSAMYLCASRPRGGNEKLFFGSGTQLSVL.

The chain combines TRBV19 with TRBJ1-5; TRBD1 might be the D (5 bases). Germline V gene sequence: CDR1 LNHDA, CDR2 SQIVND (reference sequence). This CDR3 contains 18 residues. The V and J ends lost 1 base and 7 bases respectively, with 23 bases between them. CDR3 DNA sequence: TGTGCCAGTAGTATAGTTCTTAAACCGGGACCGAGCGGGCAGCCCCAGCATTTT. The encoded protein is CASSIVLKPGPSGQPQHF.

The V and J genes are TRBV5-1 and TRBJ1-1, with 9 bases fitting TRBD1. The trim removed 4 bases at V and 5 bases at J, leaving 6 bases unmatched. This CDR3 has 14 residues. In germline, CDR1 is SGHRS, CDR2 YFSETQ. CDR3 loop: CASSGDRVDTEAFF. In DNA, the CDR3 is TGCGCCAGCAGCGGGGACAGGGTAGATACTGAAGCTTTCTTT.